These T cell receptor beta chains were read from a single sample in a study of T cell repertoires in cytomegalovirus infection. Antigens for these TCRs are unknown. Via MiXCR, TCRdb re-called the reads, giving one row per CDR3 protein. This table holds some 500,000 distinct CDR3 sequences, 33% found once. Here the sequenced sample was cultured PBMCs, taken from culture after CMV antigen stimulation. The origin of the receptors is a human donor in good health (CMV status not recorded). Some clones in this sample may be carry-over from other donors' samples. Each CDR3 is given with its conserved first and last residue.

v_call cdr3_aa
TRBV27 CASRTGRYEQYF
TRBV11-2 CASSFFRSASSYEQYF
TRBV7-2 CASSPRANQPQHF
TRBV7-9 CASSLAVSSGRGEQFF
TRBV2 CASSRTGGQPQHF
TRBV6-2/TRBV6-3 CASSESGGQATQYF
TRBV20-1 CSAMNTGTSVPYEQYF
TRBV6-2/TRBV6-3 CASSYSNRVLVPQETQYF
TRBV7-6 CASSTGGMETQYF
TRBV4-3 CASSHSAGGYADTQYF
TRBV19 CASSILSTGGEGYGYTF
TRBV11-2 CASSLAASGKQYF
TRBV7-2 CASSLAGTGADTQYF
TRBV20-1 CSARDRARGLVDTEAFF
TRBV10-3 CAISELEGQGILNEQFF
TRBV11-2 CASSSIRDRAHNEQFF
TRBV20-1 CSARSTSGSYETQYF
TRBV19 CASSIGQLSNQPQHF
TRBV7-6 CASSFRGSLLLAENYNEQFF
TRBV4-3 CASSQDLDLAGVGTDTQYF
TRBV7-6 CASSLSIRGGLDGELFF
TRBV10-3 CAISDQDTRGYTF
TRBV7-2 CASSPGQGAGWAQYF
TRBV7-8 CASSLESGAEAFF
TRBV11-2 CASSFSSGTSTDTQYF
TRBV4-1 CASSQEKGENTGELFF
TRBV10-3 CAISEGTTSGANVLTF
TRBV12-3/TRBV12-4 CASSLFRTAENIQYF
TRBV7-8 CASAPLAGMSSYNEQFF
TRBV28 CASSFGTFSGANVLTF
TRBV7-2 CASSLWGETNQPQHF
TRBV27 CASRSSGSRNEQFF
TRBV7-9 CASSYWDFEQFF
TRBV7-2 CASSSTPVGSTDTQYF
TRBV20-1 CSARDAGAVYGYTF
TRBV14 CASSQAGLAGVEDTQYF
TRBV7-6 CATGTGELFF
TRBV6-6 CASSYGGGSNYGYTF
TRBV20-1 CSARDRIAGGVTQFF
TRBV4-3 CASSQGLAGPKETQYF
TRBV4-3 CASSPDRGTYNEQFF
TRBV20-1 CSASDGGTGFYGYTF
TRBV12-3/TRBV12-4 CASRATASYEQYF
TRBV7-2 CASSLASGGYNEQFF
TRBV20-1 CSARVLDSAGGIEQFF
TRBV10-3 CAISESILGSQETQYF
TRBV12-3/TRBV12-4 CASRPQVMNTEAFF
TRBV7-2 CASSLTPGTLKNIQYF
TRBV7-4 CASSTRPPLNTEAFF
TRBV6-1 CASTLAGVVDEQYF
TRBV12-3/TRBV12-4 CASSKGGQGQPQHF
TRBV6-2/TRBV6-3 CASSSSVGWGPHTEAFF
TRBV7-8 CASSLLPRQSSYNEQFF